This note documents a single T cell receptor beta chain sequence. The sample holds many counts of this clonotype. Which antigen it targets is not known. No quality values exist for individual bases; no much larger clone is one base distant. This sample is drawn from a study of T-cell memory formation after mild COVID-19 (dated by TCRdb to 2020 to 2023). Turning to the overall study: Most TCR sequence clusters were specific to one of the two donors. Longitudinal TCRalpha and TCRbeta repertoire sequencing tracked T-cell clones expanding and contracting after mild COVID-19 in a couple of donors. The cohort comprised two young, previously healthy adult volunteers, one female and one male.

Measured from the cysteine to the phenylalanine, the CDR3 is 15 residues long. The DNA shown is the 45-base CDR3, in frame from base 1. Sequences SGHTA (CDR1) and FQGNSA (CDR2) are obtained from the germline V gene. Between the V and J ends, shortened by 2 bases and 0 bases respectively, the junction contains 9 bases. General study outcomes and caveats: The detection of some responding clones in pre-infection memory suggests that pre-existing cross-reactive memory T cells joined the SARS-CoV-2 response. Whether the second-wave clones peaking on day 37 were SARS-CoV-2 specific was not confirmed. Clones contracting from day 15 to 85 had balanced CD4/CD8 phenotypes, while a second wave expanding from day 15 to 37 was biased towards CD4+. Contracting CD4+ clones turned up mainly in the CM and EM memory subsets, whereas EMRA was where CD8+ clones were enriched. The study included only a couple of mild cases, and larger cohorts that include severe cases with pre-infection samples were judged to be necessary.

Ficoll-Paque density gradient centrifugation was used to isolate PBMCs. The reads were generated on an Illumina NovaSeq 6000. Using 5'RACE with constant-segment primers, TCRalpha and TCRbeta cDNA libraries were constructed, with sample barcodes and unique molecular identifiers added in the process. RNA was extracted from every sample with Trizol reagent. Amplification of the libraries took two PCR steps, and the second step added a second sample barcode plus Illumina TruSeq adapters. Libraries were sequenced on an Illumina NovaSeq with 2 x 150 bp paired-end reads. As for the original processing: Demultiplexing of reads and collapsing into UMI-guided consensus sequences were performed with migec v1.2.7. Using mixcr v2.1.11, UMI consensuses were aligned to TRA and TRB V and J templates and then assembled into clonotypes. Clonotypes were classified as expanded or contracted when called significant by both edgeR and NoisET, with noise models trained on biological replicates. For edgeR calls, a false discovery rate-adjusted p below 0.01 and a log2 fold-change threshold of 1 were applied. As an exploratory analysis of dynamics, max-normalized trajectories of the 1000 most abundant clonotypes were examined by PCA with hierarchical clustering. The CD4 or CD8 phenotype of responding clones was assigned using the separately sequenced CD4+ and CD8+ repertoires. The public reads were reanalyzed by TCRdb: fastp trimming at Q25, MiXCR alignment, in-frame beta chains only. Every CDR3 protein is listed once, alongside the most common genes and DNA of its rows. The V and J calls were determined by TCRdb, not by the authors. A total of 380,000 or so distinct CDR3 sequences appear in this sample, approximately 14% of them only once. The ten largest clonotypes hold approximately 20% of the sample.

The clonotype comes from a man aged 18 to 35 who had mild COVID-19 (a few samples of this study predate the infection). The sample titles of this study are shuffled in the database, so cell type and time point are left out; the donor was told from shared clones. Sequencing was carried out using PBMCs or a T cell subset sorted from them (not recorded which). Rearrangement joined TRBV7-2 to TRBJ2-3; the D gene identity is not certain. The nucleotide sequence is TGTGCCAGCAGCTTAAGTATCGTGAGCACAGATACGCAGTATTTT. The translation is CASSLSIVSTDTQYF.